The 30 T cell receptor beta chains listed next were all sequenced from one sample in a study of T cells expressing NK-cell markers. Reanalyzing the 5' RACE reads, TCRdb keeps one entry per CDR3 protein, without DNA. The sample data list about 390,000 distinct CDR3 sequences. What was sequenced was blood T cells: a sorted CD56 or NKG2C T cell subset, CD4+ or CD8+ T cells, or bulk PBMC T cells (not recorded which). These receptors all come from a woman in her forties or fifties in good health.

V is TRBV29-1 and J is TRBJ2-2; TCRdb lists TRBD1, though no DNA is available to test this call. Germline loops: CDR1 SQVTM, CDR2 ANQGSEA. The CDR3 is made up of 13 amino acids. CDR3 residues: CSVRDTAPGELFF.

CDR3 in amino acids: CSGSREVTDTQYF. The rearrangement links TRBV29-1 to TRBJ2-3; as DNA is missing, the TRBD2 call by TCRdb cannot be tested. The germline V gene has CDR1 SQVTM and CDR2 ANQGSEA. CDR3 length: 13 residues.

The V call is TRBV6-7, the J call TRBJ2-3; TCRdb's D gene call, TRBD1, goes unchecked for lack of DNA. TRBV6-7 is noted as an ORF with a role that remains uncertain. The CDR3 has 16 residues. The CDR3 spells CASSHPGGSPTDTQYF.

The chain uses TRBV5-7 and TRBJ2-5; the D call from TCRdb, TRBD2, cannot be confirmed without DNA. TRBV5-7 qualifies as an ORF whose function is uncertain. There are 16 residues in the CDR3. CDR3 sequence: CASSDDRTPTQETQYF.

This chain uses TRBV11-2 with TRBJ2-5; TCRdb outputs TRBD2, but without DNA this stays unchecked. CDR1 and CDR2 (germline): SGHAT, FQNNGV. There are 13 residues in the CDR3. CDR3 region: CASSGGGEETQYF. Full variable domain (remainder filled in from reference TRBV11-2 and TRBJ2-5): EAGVAQSPRYKIIEKRQSVAFWCNPISGHATLYWYQQILGQGPKLLIQFQNNGVVDDSQLPKDRFSAERLKGVDSTLKIQPAKLEDSAVYLCASSGGGEETQYFGPGTRLLVL.

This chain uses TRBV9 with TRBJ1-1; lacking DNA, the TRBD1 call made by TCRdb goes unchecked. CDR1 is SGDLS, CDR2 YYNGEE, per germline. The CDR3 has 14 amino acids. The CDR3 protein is CASSPGGRRTEAFF. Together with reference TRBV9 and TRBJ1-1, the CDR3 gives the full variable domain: DSGVTQTPKHLITATGQRVTLRCSPRSGDLSVYWYQQSLDQGLQFLIQYYNGEERAKGNILERFSAQQFPDLHSELNLSSLELGDSALYFCASSPGGRRTEAFFGQGTRLTVV.

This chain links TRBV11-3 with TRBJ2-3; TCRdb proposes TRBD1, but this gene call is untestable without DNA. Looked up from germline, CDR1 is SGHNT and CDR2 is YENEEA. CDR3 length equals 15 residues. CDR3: CASSRGQGETDTQYF.

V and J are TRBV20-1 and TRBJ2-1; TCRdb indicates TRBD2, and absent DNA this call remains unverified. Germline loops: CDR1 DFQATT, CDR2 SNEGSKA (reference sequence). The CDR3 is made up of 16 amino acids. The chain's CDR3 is CSARDMSGRGRNEQFF.

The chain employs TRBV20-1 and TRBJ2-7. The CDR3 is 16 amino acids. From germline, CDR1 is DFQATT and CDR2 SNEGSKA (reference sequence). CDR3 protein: CSARDTRSGSSYEQYF.

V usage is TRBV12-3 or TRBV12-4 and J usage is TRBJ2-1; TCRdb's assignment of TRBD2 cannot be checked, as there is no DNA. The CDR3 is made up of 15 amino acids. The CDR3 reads CASSRPSGRGNEQFF.

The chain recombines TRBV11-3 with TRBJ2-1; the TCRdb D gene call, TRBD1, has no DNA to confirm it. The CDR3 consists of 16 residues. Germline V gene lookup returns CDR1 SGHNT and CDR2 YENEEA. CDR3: CASSLGTGQYGDEQFF.

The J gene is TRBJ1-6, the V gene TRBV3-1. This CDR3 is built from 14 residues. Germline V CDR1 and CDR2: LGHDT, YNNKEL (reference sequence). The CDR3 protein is CASSQRSPNSPLHF. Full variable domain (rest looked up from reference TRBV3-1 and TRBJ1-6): DTAVSQTPKYLVTQMGNDKSIKCEQNLGHDTMYWYKQDSKKFLKIMFSYNNKELIINETVPNRFSPKSPDKAHLNLHINSLELGDSAVYFCASSQRSPNSPLHFGNGTRLTVT.

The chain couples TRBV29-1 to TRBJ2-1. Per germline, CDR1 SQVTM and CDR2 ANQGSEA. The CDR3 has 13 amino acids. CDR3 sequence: CSVGRLNYNEQFF.

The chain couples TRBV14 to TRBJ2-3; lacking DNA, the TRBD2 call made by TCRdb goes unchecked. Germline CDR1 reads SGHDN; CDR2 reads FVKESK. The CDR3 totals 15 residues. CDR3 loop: CASSQTSGSGDTQYF. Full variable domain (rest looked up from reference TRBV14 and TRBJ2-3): EAGVTQFPSHSVIEKGQTVTLRCDPISGHDNLYWYRRVMGKEIKFLLHFVKESKQDESGMPNNRFLAERTGGTYSTLKVQPAELEDSGVYFCASSQTSGSGDTQYFGPGTRLTVL.

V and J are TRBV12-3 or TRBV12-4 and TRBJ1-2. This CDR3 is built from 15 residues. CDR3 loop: CASSLSLAGGYGYTF.

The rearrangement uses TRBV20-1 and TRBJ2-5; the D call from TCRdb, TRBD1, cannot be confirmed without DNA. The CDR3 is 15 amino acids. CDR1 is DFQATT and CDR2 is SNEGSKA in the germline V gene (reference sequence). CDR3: CSARDAGSGQETQYF.

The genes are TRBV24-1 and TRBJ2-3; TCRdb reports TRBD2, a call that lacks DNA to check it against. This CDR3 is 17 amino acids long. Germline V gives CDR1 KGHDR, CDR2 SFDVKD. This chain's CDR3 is CATSGPLAGGPGDTQYF.

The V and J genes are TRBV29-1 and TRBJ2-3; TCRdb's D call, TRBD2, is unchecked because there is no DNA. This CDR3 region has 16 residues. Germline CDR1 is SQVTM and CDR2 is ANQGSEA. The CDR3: CSVEGAASGRTDTQYF.

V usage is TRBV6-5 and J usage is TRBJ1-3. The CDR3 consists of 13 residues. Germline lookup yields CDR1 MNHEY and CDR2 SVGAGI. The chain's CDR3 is CASIPDRGNTIYF.

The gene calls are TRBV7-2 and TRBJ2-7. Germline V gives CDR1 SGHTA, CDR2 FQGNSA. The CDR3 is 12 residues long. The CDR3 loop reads CASSLGKDEQYF. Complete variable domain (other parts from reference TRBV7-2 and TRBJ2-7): GAGVSQSPSNKVTEKGKDVELRCDPISGHTALYWYRQSLGQGLEFLIYFQGNSAPDKSGLPSDRFSAERTGGSVSTLTIQRTQQEDSAVYLCASSLGKDEQYFGPGTRLTVT.

CDR3 loop: CATSREGSGANVLTF. The V call is TRBV15, the J call TRBJ2-6. This CDR3 comprises 15 residues. The germline CDR1 and CDR2 sequences are LNHNV and YYDKDF (reference sequence).

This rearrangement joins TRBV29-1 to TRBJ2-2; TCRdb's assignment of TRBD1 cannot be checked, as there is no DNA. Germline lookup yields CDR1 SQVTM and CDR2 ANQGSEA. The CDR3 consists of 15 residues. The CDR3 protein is CSGRPGQGSTGELFF.

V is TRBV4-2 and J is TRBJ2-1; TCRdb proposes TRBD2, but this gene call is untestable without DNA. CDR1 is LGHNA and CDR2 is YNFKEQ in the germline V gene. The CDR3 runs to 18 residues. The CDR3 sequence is CASSQDSPSGTLNNEQFF.

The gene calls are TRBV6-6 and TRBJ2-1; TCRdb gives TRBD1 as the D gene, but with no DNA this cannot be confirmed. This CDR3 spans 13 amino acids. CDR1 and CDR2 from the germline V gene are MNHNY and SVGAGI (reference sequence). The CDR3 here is CASAQTRGGEQFF.

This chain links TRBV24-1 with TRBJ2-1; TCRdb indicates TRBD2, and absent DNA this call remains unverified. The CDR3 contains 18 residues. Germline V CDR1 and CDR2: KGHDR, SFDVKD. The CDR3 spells CATSDLQAGLAGYNEQFF.

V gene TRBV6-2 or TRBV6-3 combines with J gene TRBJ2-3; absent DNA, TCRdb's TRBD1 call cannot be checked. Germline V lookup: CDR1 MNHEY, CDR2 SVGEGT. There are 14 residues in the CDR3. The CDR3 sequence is CASRGTRSTDTQYF.

CDR3 residues: CASSSTGLAGVTGDEQFF. J is TRBJ2-1 and V is TRBV6-5; with no DNA, the TCRdb D assignment of TRBD2 cannot be verified. The CDR3 consists of 18 residues. The V gene's germline CDR1 is MNHEY and CDR2 SVGAGI.

The CDR3 here is CASSLGDRGFGETQYF. The V gene is TRBV5-4, the J gene TRBJ2-5; the TCRdb call, TRBD1, lacks DNA for checking. This CDR3 has 16 residues. Germline CDR1 reads SGHNT; CDR2 reads YYREEE (reference sequence). Complete variable domain (other parts from reference TRBV5-4 and TRBJ2-5): ETGVTQSPTHLIKTRGQQVTLRCSSQSGHNTVSWYQQALGQGPQFIFQYYREEENGRGNFPPRFSGLQFPNYSSELNVNALELDDSALYLCASSLGDRGFGETQYFGPGTRLLVL.

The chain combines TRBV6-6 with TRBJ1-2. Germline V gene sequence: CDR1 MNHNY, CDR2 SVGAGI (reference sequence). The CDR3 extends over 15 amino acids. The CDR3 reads CASSYSTHQEDGYTF.

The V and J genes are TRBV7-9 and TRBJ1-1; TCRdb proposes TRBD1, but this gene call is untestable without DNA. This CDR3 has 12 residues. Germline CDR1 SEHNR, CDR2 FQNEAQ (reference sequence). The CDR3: CASTPLVTEAFF.